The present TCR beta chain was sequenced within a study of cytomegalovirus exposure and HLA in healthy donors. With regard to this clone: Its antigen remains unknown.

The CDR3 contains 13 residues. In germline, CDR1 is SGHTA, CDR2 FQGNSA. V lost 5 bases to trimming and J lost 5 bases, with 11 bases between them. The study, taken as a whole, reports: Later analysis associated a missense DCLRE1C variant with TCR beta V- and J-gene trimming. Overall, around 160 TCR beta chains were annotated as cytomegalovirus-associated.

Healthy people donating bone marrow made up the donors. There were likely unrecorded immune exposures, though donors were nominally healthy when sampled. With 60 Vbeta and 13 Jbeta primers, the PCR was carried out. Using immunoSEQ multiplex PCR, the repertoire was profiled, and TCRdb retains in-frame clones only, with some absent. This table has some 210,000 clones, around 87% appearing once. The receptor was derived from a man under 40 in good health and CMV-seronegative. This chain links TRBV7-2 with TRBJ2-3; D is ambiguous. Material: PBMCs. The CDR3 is CASSPQRGDTQYF. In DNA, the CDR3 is TGTGCCAGCAGCCCCCAGCGTGGAGATACGCAGTATTTT.